This paragraph reports one T cell receptor beta chain. These data originate in a study of blood T cell repertoires in COVID-19. The method was immunoSEQ multiplex PCR; TCRdb's version includes in-frame clones alone and lacks a portion of them. The sample lists approximately 190,000 clones; around 90% were seen once. V shed 4 bases, J shed 0 bases, and the junction held 3 bases outside the gene matches. This CDR3 comprises 17 residues. Germline V gene lookup returns CDR1 MGHDK and CDR2 SYGVNS. The gene calls are TRBV25-1 and TRBJ2-2; 12 bases line up with TRBD2. The sequencing sample was made of peripheral blood. This receptor was identified in a man aged 45 to 65 with acute or convalescent COVID-19. CDR3 sequence reads: CASSGTSGTTNTGELFF. CDR3 bases: TGTGCCAGCAGTGGGACTAGCGGGACGACGAACACCGGGGAGCTGTTTTTT. The entire variable domain, with the rest obtained from reference TRBV25-1 and TRBJ2-2, is as follows: EADIYQTPRYLVIGTGKKITLECSQTMGHDKMYWYQQDPGMELHLIHYSYGVNSTEKGDLSSESTVSRIRTEHFPLTLESARPSHTSQYLCASSGTSGTTNTGELFFGEGSRLTVL.